The present TCR beta chain was sequenced within a study of blood T cell repertoires in COVID-19. In the original analysis: How many nucleated cells were present was estimated from reference gene primer amplification. Measured with immunoSEQ multiplex PCR; TCRdb has only the in-frame clones, and not every one. V, J and clone size were drawn from that table, and D and trimming were deduced from the DNA. The table lists a few hundred thousand clones, about nine tenths of them singletons. Trimming cost V 4 bases and J 4 bases; bases outside gene matches: 7. The germline V gene has CDR1 SGDLS and CDR2 YYNGEE. CDR3 length equals 14 residues.

The sequence was collected from a woman aged 50 to 65 who had recovered from COVID-19. The chain recombines TRBV9 with TRBJ2-7, with 8 bases lining up with TRBD2. Sequencing was done on a sample of peripheral blood. Here the CDR3 DNA reads TGTGCCAGCAGCCCACTAGCGGCGGGATACGAGCAGTACTTC. It translates to CASSPLAAGYEQYF. The entire variable domain, with the rest obtained from reference TRBV9 and TRBJ2-7, is as follows: DSGVTQTPKHLITATGQRVTLRCSPRSGDLSVYWYQQSLDQGLQFLIQYYNGEERAKGNILERFSAQQFPDLHSELNLSSLELGDSALYFCASSPLAAGYEQYFGPGTRLTVT.